These 2 T cell receptor beta chains originate from one sample sequenced in a study of blood T cells in healthy people across ages. For the second PCR, which ran for roughly 6 to 12 cycles, a sample-barcoded 5' primer and a J-beta primer mix were used. Each CDR3 protein is one row after TCRdb ran MiXCR on the 5' RACE reads. The sample lists about a million distinct CDR3 sequences; roughly 51% were seen once. Sequenced sample: blood. These receptors originate from a woman aged 60-70 years in good health.

The chain couples TRBV9 to TRBJ1-5; D gene uncertain. Between the trimmed V and J ends, which lost 4 bases and 0 bases, there was a span of 8 bases. Germline CDR1 and CDR2: SGDLS and YYNGEE. The CDR3 has 14 residues. CDR3 DNA sequence: TGTGCCAGCAGCATTACAGATAGCAATCAGCCCCAGCATTTT. Its protein is CASSITDSNQPQHF.

This clonotype was counted a single time. V and J are TRBV9 and TRBJ2-3; D unclear. V was shortened by 0 bases and J by 2 bases, with 13 bases between the two germline ends. The germline gives CDR1 SGDLS, CDR2 YYNGEE. The CDR3 is made up of 16 amino acids. CDR3 region: CASSVGVEVVTDTQYF. The CDR3 DNA reads TGTGCCAGCAGCGTAGGCGTAGAGGTCGTCACAGATACGCAGTATTTT.